The sequence of this TCR beta chain was determined in a study of shared clonotypes between healthy human individuals. Repertoires were generated with immunoSEQ multiplex PCR, while TCRdb's copy carries only in-frame clones and drops some. Found here are 2.3 million or so clones, 85% to 95% of them singletons; the top ten hold 0.39%. The ends were cut back, 4 bases at V and 2 bases at J, with 12 bases in the middle. The CDR3 is 15 amino acids. Germline V lookup: CDR1 MDHEN, CDR2 SYDVKM. Sequences were obtained from naive CD4+ T cells from PBMCs. The subset denotes: CD45RA+ positively selected. This clonotype was obtained from a man aged 18 to 35 in good health. Some clones in this sample may be carry-over from other donors' samples. The chain is built from TRBV28 and TRBJ1-5; D ambiguous. CDR3 in DNA: TGTGCCAGCAGTTCTAGGGAGGGTCGCAATCAGCCCCAGCATTTT. It encodes CASSSREGRNQPQHF. The full variable domain, its missing parts supplied by reference TRBV28 and TRBJ1-5, is DVKVTQSSRYLVKRTGEKVFLECVQDMDHENMFWYRQDPGLGLRLIYFSYDVKMKEKGDIPEGYSVSREKKERFSLILESASTNQTSMYLCASSSREGRNQPQHFGDGTRLSIL.